The TCR beta chain described here comes from a study of CD8+ T cells in alopecia areata. Study-level points and caveats: Although TCR sharing was seen in mice, sharing across patients was less clear, possibly for HLA-related reasons.

To note about this clone: Its antigen is unknown.

Researchers gathered lesional scalp punch biopsies and peripheral blood from patients with alopecia areata. Researchers picked out CD4+ and CD8+ T cells from PBMCs by sorting. Extraction and reverse transcription of RNA yielded cDNA as the sequencing template. Produced via immunoSEQ multiplex PCR; TCRdb's table is partial and in-frame only. This table holds about 97,000 clones, approximately 42% found once. The sample consisted of CD4+ T cells sorted from blood. The TCR originated in a human donor with alopecia areata.

CDR3 in DNA: TGTGCCAGCTCTAAGGCAGGGGGGAATAGACATTTAGCCAAAAACATTCAGTACTTC. Translating it yields CASSKAGGNRHLAKNIQYF. V is TRBV28 and J is TRBJ2-4; maybe TRBD1 (7 bases). Germline CDR1 is MDHEN and CDR2 is SYDVKM. V was clipped by 8 bases and J by 0 bases, with 26 bases between them. This CDR3 is built from 19 residues.